A selection of T cell receptor beta chains follows, all from one sample in a study of blood T cell repertoires in COVID-19. Data came from immunoSEQ multiplex PCR; TCRdb stores just in-frame clones and leaves some out. The sample includes tens of thousands of clones, 90% of them seen just once. The specimen sequenced was peripheral blood. The receptors were gathered from a man over 45 with acute or convalescent COVID-19. CDR3s include the opening cysteine and the closing phenylalanine or tryptophan. A D gene is named only where the DNA matches it firmly. Clone size is given for some rows only: seen once, a few or many times, or a class if the clone is expanded.

clone size	D gene	J gene	V gene	CDR3 DNA	CDR3 protein
NA	NA	TRBJ2-7	TRBV21-1	TGTGCCAGCAGCAAGCCGACAGGGCGCTCCTACGAGCAGTACTTC	CASSKPTGRSYEQYF
few	TRBD1	TRBJ1-1	TRBV27	TGTGCCAGCAGTCCCCGGACAGGTGGGAACACTGAAGCTTTCTTT	CASSPRTGGNTEAFF
NA	NA	TRBJ2-1	TRBV7-6	TGTGCCAGCAGCCCCTGGACATCATACAATGAGCAGTTCTTC	CASSPWTSYNEQFF
NA	TRBD2	TRBJ2-1	TRBV11-3	TGTGCCAGCAGCGACCGCGGGACTAGTCATCAGGTCAATGAGCAGTTCTTC	CASSDRGTSHQVNEQFF
NA	NA	TRBJ2-3	TRBV5-1	TGCGCCAGCAGCTTGGCCACTAGTTCTAGCACAGATACGCAGTATTTT	CASSLATSSSTDTQYF
NA	NA	TRBJ1-6	TRBV11-2	TGTGCCAGCAGCACAGATTCACCCCTCCACTTT	CASSTDSPLHF
NA	NA	TRBJ2-7	TRBV11-2	TGTGCCAGCAGCTTAGAGTTGGCTAGGACCTACGAGCAGTACTTC	CASSLELARTYEQYF
NA	NA	TRBJ2-3	TRBV5-1	TGCGCCAGCAGCCAGACAGTTAATTCAGATACGCAGTATTTT	CASSQTVNSDTQYF
NA	TRBD1	TRBJ1-1	TRBV2	TGTGCCAGCAGCAACCGGACAGGGGGTTACACTGAAGCTTTCTTT	CASSNRTGGYTEAFF
NA	TRBD2	TRBJ2-3	TRBV5-1	TGCGCCAGCAGCTCCGTACTAGCGGGACTAACAGATACGCAGTATTTT	CASSSVLAGLTDTQYF
NA	TRBD2	TRBJ2-5	TRBV5-5	TGTGCCAGCAGCTTGGCTCACCTAGCGGCTGGAGAGACCCAGTACTTC	CASSLAHLAAGETQYF
NA	TRBD2	TRBJ2-3	TRBV9	TGTGCCAGCACAAGCGGGGGGAGCACAGATACGCAGTATTTT	CASTSGGSTDTQYF
NA	NA	TRBJ2-7	TRBV11-2	TGTGCCAGCACCAACTATAGGCTAGTCCTCCCATGGGAGCAGTACTTC	CASTNYRLVLPWEQYF
NA	TRBD1	TRBJ1-6	TRBV15	TGTGCCACCAGCAGAGGACAGGGAACATCACCCCTCCACTTT	CATSRGQGTSPLHF
once	NA	TRBJ1-1	TRBV18	TGTGCCAGCTCACCGAGTCAGGGGACTGAAGCTTTCTTT	CASSPSQGTEAFF
NA	TRBD2	TRBJ2-7	TRBV13	TGTGCCAGCAGCTTAGATCCTGGGACTAGCGGGAGGGCCGAACAGTACTTC	CASSLDPGTSGRAEQYF
NA	TRBD2	TRBJ2-7	TRBV19	TGTGCCAGTAGTACCGAAAATAGCGGGAGGCGGTACGAGCAGTACTTC	CASSTENSGRRYEQYF
NA	NA	TRBJ1-2	TRBV6-6	TGTGCCAGCAGTTACGGGGACATTGGCTACACCTTC	CASSYGDIGYTF
NA	TRBD1	TRBJ1-4	TRBV10-3	TGTGCCATCAGGTTCGGACAGGCAACTAATGAAAAACTGTTTTTT	CAIRFGQATNEKLFF
NA	TRBD2	TRBJ2-7	TRBV20-1	TGCAGTGCTAGTTCCCCTAGCGGGAGAGCGACCTACGAGCAGTACTTC	CSASSPSGRATYEQYF
NA	NA	TRBJ1-3	TRBV5-1	TGCGCCAGCAGCTCTCAAATCGCGGCAAACACAGGATATGGAAACACCATATATTTT	CASSSQIAANTGYGNTIYF
NA	NA	TRBJ1-1	TRBV4-1	TGCGCCAGCAGCCAAAGGGGGAACACTGAAGCTTTCTTT	CASSQRGNTEAFF
once	TRBD2	TRBJ2-7	TRBV6-1	TGTGCCAGCAGTGAAGGACTAGCGGGAGGCCTCACCTACGAGCAGTACTTC	CASSEGLAGGLTYEQYF
once	TRBD2	TRBJ2-5	TRBV5-4	TGTGCCAGCAGCTTGGCCGGGCTAGCGGGAGCGGGAGAGACCCAGTACTTC	CASSLAGLAGAGETQYF
NA	NA	TRBJ2-7	TRBV29-1	TGCAGCGTTGAAGGGGCGGGTATATACGAGCAGTACTTC	CSVEGAGIYEQYF
NA	NA	TRBJ2-4	TRBV11-3	TGTGCCAGCAGCTTAACCAGGCCAGGCATTCAGTACTTC	CASSLTRPGIQYF
NA	NA	TRBJ2-7	TRBV7-2	TGTGCCAGCAGCTCATCTCATAGCCGCGAGCAGTACTTC	CASSSSHSREQYF
NA	NA	TRBJ1-2	TRBV5-1	TGCGCCAGCAGCTTCGAGTCTAACTATGGCTACACCTTC	CASSFESNYGYTF
NA	NA	TRBJ1-5	TRBV5-4	TGTGCCAGCAGCCGGGGAGGCTCGGGCCAGCCCCAGCATTTT	CASSRGGSGQPQHF
NA	TRBD2	TRBJ2-1	TRBV4-1	TGCGCCAGCAGGCCCGGGACTAGCGGTTCCTACAATGAGCAGTTCTTC	CASRPGTSGSYNEQFF
NA	NA	TRBJ2-1	TRBV3-1/TRBV3-2	TGTGCCAGCAGCCAAGACCCGGTCTCCTACAATGAGCAGTTCTTC	CASSQDPVSYNEQFF
NA	TRBD1	TRBJ1-2	TRBV5-4	TGTGCCAGCAGCTTGGGAAACAGGGGGCAGGTTTATGGCTACACCTTC	CASSLGNRGQVYGYTF
once	TRBD2	TRBJ2-7	TRBV7-2	TGTGCCAGCAGCTCTGACGGGCGGGAGGCCTTCTACGAGCAGTACTTC	CASSSDGREAFYEQYF
NA	NA	TRBJ2-6	TRBV19	TGTGCCAGTAAAACAGGGAACTCTGGGGCCAACGTCCTGACTTTC	CASKTGNSGANVLTF
NA	TRBD2	TRBJ2-3	TRBV7-2	TGTGCCAGCAGCCTCCGACTAGCCGCAGATACGCAGTATTTT	CASSLRLAADTQYF
once	NA	TRBJ2-2	TRBV9	TGTGCCAGCAGCAACAGCGGAGGAAACACCGGGGAGCTGTTTTTT	CASSNSGGNTGELFF
NA	NA	TRBJ2-1	TRBV11-2	TGTGCCAGCAGCGTATTGACCGGGGGGCGAGAGCAGTTCTTC	CASSVLTGGREQFF
NA	NA	TRBJ1-2	TRBV3-1/TRBV3-2	TGTGCCAGCAGCCAAGAATCTTTACGGGGCTACACCTTC	CASSQESLRGYTF
once	NA	TRBJ1-2	TRBV3-1/TRBV3-2	TGTGCCAGCAGCCAAGATCCAGGCCGGAACTATGGCTACACCTTC	CASSQDPGRNYGYTF
NA	NA	TRBJ1-6	TRBV10-2	TGCGCCAGCAGTGGAAACAGGGATTCACCCCTCCACTTT	CASSGNRDSPLHF
few	NA	TRBJ2-7	TRBV5-1	TGCGCCAGCAGCTTGGCTCCGGAGAACTACGAGCAGTACTTC	CASSLAPENYEQYF
few	TRBD1	TRBJ1-1	TRBV18	TGTGCCAGCTCACCCAAGGACAGGGCAACTTTCTTT	CASSPKDRATFF
few	NA	TRBJ1-5	TRBV7-8	TGTGCCAGCAGCCCATGGCACCTCGGGAATCAGCCCCAGCATTTT	CASSPWHLGNQPQHF
NA	NA	TRBJ2-5	TRBV7-2	TGTGCCAGCAGCTTTTTCAGGGCAAAGACCCAGTACTTC	CASSFFRAKTQYF
NA	TRBD1	TRBJ1-4	TRBV2	TGTGCCAGCCGAAGAGACAGGGGAAATGAAAAACTGTTTTTT	CASRRDRGNEKLFF
once	NA	TRBJ1-6	TRBV6-5	TGTGCCAGCGCGCGCCAGGAGTCGGGAACCCTCCACTTT	CASARQESGTLHF